This TCR beta chain was sequenced in a study of blood T cells in healthy people across ages. In the study overall: Capture via template switching afforded approximately one barcoded beta molecule per two T cells.

Germline CDR1 and CDR2: MGHRA and YSYEKL. The CDR3 sequence is 14 residues long. PCR was performed a second time for 7 to 11 cycles using a sample-barcoded 5' primer and a J-beta primer mix. A 12-random-nucleotide template-switch adaptor tagged each cDNA molecule. TCRdb recomputed calls from the 5' RACE reads with MiXCR, one row per CDR3 protein. The top ten hold approximately 12% of the sample, which has 700,000 to 850,000 distinct CDR3 sequences, 35% to 40% seen once. The chain links TRBV4-1 to TRBJ2-5; D unresolved. The J call is doubtful: the DNA matches TRBJ2-7 better. The source of this sequence is a man aged 18 to 30 in good health. Sequenced: blood. In DNA, the CDR3 is TGCGCCAGCAGCCAAGATTTCGGCCCGTACGAGCAGTACTTC. Protein product: CASSQDFGPYEQYF.